A single count supports the clone carrying this T cell receptor beta chain. The data belong to a study of blood T cell repertoires in COVID-19. Across the whole study: The samples span acute and convalescent COVID-19 from the United States, Italy and Spain. T cells, B-cell-depleted T cells, or PBMCs provided the cDNA or gDNA that served as material.

The data were produced by immunoSEQ multiplex PCR, yet TCRdb's version contains in-frame clones alone and is incomplete. The sample shows about 200,000 clones, around 86% of them seen only once. V was clipped by 4 bases and J by 3 bases, with 10 bases between them. The CDR3 spans 13 residues. Germline loops: CDR1 SGHRS, CDR2 YFSETQ. The TCR sequence derives from a man aged 25-45 years who had recovered from COVID-19. The chain links TRBV5-1 to TRBJ1-1, with D possibly matching TRBD1 (6 bases). The specimen was peripheral blood. The CDR3 bases are TGCGCCAGCAGCGCGCAGGGGTACACTGAAGCTTTCTTT. Its protein product is CASSAQGYTEAFF. Variable domain in full (rest from reference TRBV5-1 and TRBJ1-1): KAGVTQTPRYLIKTRGQQVTLSCSPISGHRSVSWYQQTPGQGLQFLFEYFSETQRNKGNFPGRFSGRQFSNSRSEMNVSTLELGDSALYLCASSAQGYTEAFFGQGTRLTVV.